These T cell receptor beta chains were read from a single sample in a study of cytomegalovirus exposure and HLA in healthy donors. The protocol was immunoSEQ multiplex PCR, while the TCRdb copy is restricted to in-frame clones and leaves out a portion. Of about 120,000 clones in the sample, over 60% were seen once. The sample was PBMCs. These receptors came from a female donor in good health and CMV-seronegative. Both conserved end residues are part of each CDR3. A D gene is named only where the DNA matches it firmly. Rows may omit the clone size; those that give it use once, few, many or a size class.

V gene: TRBV2
CDR3 length: 16
clone size: NA
J gene: TRBJ1-2
D gene: NA
CDR3 DNA: TGTGCCAGCAGAGAGGGTGGCAGGAGGCCCAACTATGGCTACACCTTC
CDR3 protein: CASREGGRRPNYGYTF

V gene: TRBV7-2
CDR3 length: 16
clone size: NA
J gene: TRBJ2-3
D gene: TRBD2
CDR3 DNA: TGTGCCAGCAGCCCCAATAGCGGGGGGGGCACAGATACGCAGTATTTT
CDR3 protein: CASSPNSGGGTDTQYF

V gene: TRBV19
CDR3 length: 14
clone size: NA
J gene: TRBJ1-2
D gene: NA
CDR3 DNA: TGTGCCAGTAGTATTGGGGCGGAGGGCTATGGCTACACCTTC
CDR3 protein: CASSIGAEGYGYTF

V gene: TRBV19
CDR3 length: 16
clone size: few
J gene: TRBJ1-5
D gene: TRBD1
CDR3 DNA: TGTGCCAGTAGTACCACTCAGGGGGAGTCCAATCAGCCCCAGCATTTT
CDR3 protein: CASSTTQGESNQPQHF

V gene: TRBV28
CDR3 length: 17
clone size: NA
J gene: TRBJ2-6
D gene: NA
CDR3 DNA: TGTGCCAGCAGTTCCCCTACGGGACTTTCTGGGGCCAACGTCCTGACTTTC
CDR3 protein: CASSSPTGLSGANVLTF

V gene: TRBV7-2
CDR3 length: 17
clone size: once
J gene: TRBJ1-2
D gene: TRBD1
CDR3 DNA: TGTGCCAGCAGCTTAGAGGTACGGACAGGCGCTAACTATGGCTACACCTTC
CDR3 protein: CASSLEVRTGANYGYTF

V gene: TRBV7-6
CDR3 length: 15
clone size: NA
J gene: TRBJ2-3
D gene: NA
CDR3 DNA: TGTGCCAGCAGCTTAGACGGGGGGCCCACAGATACGCAGTATTTT
CDR3 protein: CASSLDGGPTDTQYF

V gene: TRBV10-3
CDR3 length: 15
clone size: NA
J gene: TRBJ1-6
D gene: NA
CDR3 DNA: TGTGCCATCAGTGAGTCGAACAGGAGGGATTCACCCCTCCACTTT
CDR3 protein: CAISESNRRDSPLHF

V gene: TRBV27
CDR3 length: 18
clone size: once
J gene: TRBJ2-2
D gene: NA
CDR3 DNA: TGTGCCAGCAGTTCTACCCCACGGACAGAAGAAAACACCGGGGAGCTGTTTTTT
CDR3 protein: CASSSTPRTEENTGELFF

V gene: TRBV9
CDR3 length: 12
clone size: NA
J gene: TRBJ1-2
D gene: NA
CDR3 DNA: TGTGCCAGCTGGGGGGGGATCTATGGCTACACCTTC
CDR3 protein: CASWGGIYGYTF

V gene: TRBV2
CDR3 length: 15
clone size: NA
J gene: TRBJ1-6
D gene: NA
CDR3 DNA: TGTGCCAGCGAAATGAGGACATCCTATAATTCACCCCTCCACTTT
CDR3 protein: CASEMRTSYNSPLHF

V gene: TRBV9
CDR3 length: 13
clone size: once
J gene: TRBJ2-3
D gene: NA
CDR3 DNA: TGTGCCAGCAGCGTAGCCTCCCTGGATACGCAGTATTTT
CDR3 protein: CASSVASLDTQYF

V gene: TRBV25-1
CDR3 length: 12
clone size: NA
J gene: TRBJ1-2
D gene: NA
CDR3 DNA: TGTGCCAGCAGTGCGAGCGGCTATGGCTACACCTTC
CDR3 protein: CASSASGYGYTF

V gene: TRBV18
CDR3 length: 15
clone size: NA
J gene: TRBJ1-2
D gene: TRBD1
CDR3 DNA: TGTGCCAGCTCACCAAGGCAACAGGGGGATAATGGCTACACCTTC
CDR3 protein: CASSPRQQGDNGYTF

V gene: TRBV7-2
CDR3 length: 14
clone size: NA
J gene: TRBJ1-6
D gene: NA
CDR3 DNA: TGTGCCAGCAGCTCCGGACAGTATAATTCACCCCTCCACTTT
CDR3 protein: CASSSGQYNSPLHF

V gene: TRBV5-1
CDR3 length: 16
clone size: NA
J gene: TRBJ2-5
D gene: TRBD1
CDR3 DNA: TGCGCCAGCAGCCCAACAGGCGGGACAGGGGTAGAGACCCAGTACTTC
CDR3 protein: CASSPTGGTGVETQYF

V gene: TRBV11-2
CDR3 length: 17
clone size: NA
J gene: TRBJ2-2
D gene: TRBD2
CDR3 DNA: TGTGCCAGCAGCCAACTGCTTAGGACTAGCGATCCCGGGGAGCTGTTTTTT
CDR3 protein: CASSQLLRTSDPGELFF

V gene: TRBV30
CDR3 length: 14
clone size: NA
J gene: TRBJ1-3
D gene: NA
CDR3 DNA: TGTGCCTGGAGAGATCAGGGGACTGGAAACACCATATATTTT
CDR3 protein: CAWRDQGTGNTIYF

V gene: TRBV2
CDR3 length: 14
clone size: NA
J gene: TRBJ2-3
D gene: TRBD2
CDR3 DNA: TGTGCCAGCATCTTGGCGGGGGGGGCAGATACGCAGTATTTT
CDR3 protein: CASILAGGADTQYF

V gene: TRBV6-1
CDR3 length: 13
clone size: NA
J gene: TRBJ2-7
D gene: NA
CDR3 DNA: TGTGCCAGCAGTCAGGGGATAACCTACGAGCAGTACTTC
CDR3 protein: CASSQGITYEQYF

V gene: TRBV6-1
CDR3 length: 17
clone size: NA
J gene: TRBJ1-2
D gene: TRBD1
CDR3 DNA: TGTGCCAGCAGTGTTAGGACAGGGGGAAACAGAGAGTATGGCTACACCTTC
CDR3 protein: CASSVRTGGNREYGYTF

V gene: TRBV30
CDR3 length: 15
clone size: NA
J gene: TRBJ2-5
D gene: TRBD1
CDR3 DNA: TGTGCCTGGAACACCAGGGGGCAGGAGCAAGAGACCCAGTACTTC
CDR3 protein: CAWNTRGQEQETQYF

V gene: TRBV19
CDR3 length: 14
clone size: NA
J gene: TRBJ2-4
D gene: NA
CDR3 DNA: TGTGCCAGTACGGAGGGTACAGCCAAAAACATTCAGTACTTC
CDR3 protein: CASTEGTAKNIQYF

V gene: TRBV19
CDR3 length: 14
clone size: NA
J gene: TRBJ2-7
D gene: NA
CDR3 DNA: TGTGCCAGTGGTCTAGGGGACATACCCTACGAGCAGTACTTC
CDR3 protein: CASGLGDIPYEQYF

V gene: TRBV7-6
CDR3 length: 17
clone size: NA
J gene: TRBJ2-7
D gene: NA
CDR3 DNA: TGTGCCAGCAGCTTAAGTCATCGCGGGGACCCATTCTACGAGCAGTACTTC
CDR3 protein: CASSLSHRGDPFYEQYF

V gene: TRBV29-1
CDR3 length: 11
clone size: few
J gene: TRBJ1-1
D gene: NA
CDR3 DNA: TGCAGCGTGGGCAGGGGCACTGAAGCTTTCTTT
CDR3 protein: CSVGRGTEAFF

V gene: TRBV7-2
CDR3 length: 11
clone size: NA
J gene: TRBJ2-7
D gene: NA
CDR3 DNA: TGTGCCAGCAGCTCTAACTACGAGCAGTACTTC
CDR3 protein: CASSSNYEQYF

V gene: TRBV5-4
CDR3 length: 14
clone size: NA
J gene: TRBJ2-3
D gene: NA
CDR3 DNA: TGTGCCAGCAGTCTGGTGGGGGCCACAGATACGCAGTATTTT
CDR3 protein: CASSLVGATDTQYF

V gene: TRBV15
CDR3 length: 16
clone size: NA
J gene: TRBJ1-5
D gene: TRBD1
CDR3 DNA: TGTGCCACCAGCAGAGCCACAGGGGTTAGCAATCAGCCCCAGCATTTT
CDR3 protein: CATSRATGVSNQPQHF

V gene: TRBV27
CDR3 length: 16
clone size: NA
J gene: TRBJ1-4
D gene: TRBD1
CDR3 DNA: TGTGCCAGCAGGAAAGGACAGGGGTTGTCTAATGAAAAACTGTTTTTT
CDR3 protein: CASRKGQGLSNEKLFF

V gene: TRBV29-1
CDR3 length: 17
clone size: NA
J gene: TRBJ2-6
D gene: TRBD1
CDR3 DNA: TGCAGCGTCGTAGGACAGGGGGATAACTCTGGGGCCAACGTCCTGACTTTC
CDR3 protein: CSVVGQGDNSGANVLTF

V gene: TRBV27
CDR3 length: 14
clone size: NA
J gene: TRBJ1-6
D gene: NA
CDR3 DNA: TGTGCCAGCAAGTCGGGACTAGATAATTCACCCCTCCACTTT
CDR3 protein: CASKSGLDNSPLHF

V gene: TRBV5-4
CDR3 length: 13
clone size: once
J gene: TRBJ1-2
D gene: NA
CDR3 DNA: TGTGCCAGCAGCTTGGGAGGCTCTCCGGGCTACACCTTC
CDR3 protein: CASSLGGSPGYTF

V gene: TRBV5-1
CDR3 length: 15
clone size: NA
J gene: TRBJ1-2
D gene: TRBD1
CDR3 DNA: TGCGCCAGCAGCTTGGCAGGAGGGGGCGTCGAGGGCTACACCTTC
CDR3 protein: CASSLAGGGVEGYTF

V gene: TRBV14
CDR3 length: 11
clone size: NA
J gene: TRBJ1-3
D gene: NA
CDR3 DNA: TGTGCCAGCAGTTCGGGAAACACCATATATTTT
CDR3 protein: CASSSGNTIYF

V gene: TRBV7-9
CDR3 length: 14
clone size: NA
J gene: TRBJ2-2
D gene: TRBD1
CDR3 DNA: TGTGCCAGCAGGACAGGGTCGGGGACCGGGGAGCTGTTTTTT
CDR3 protein: CASRTGSGTGELFF

V gene: TRBV6-5
CDR3 length: 13
clone size: NA
J gene: TRBJ1-4
D gene: NA
CDR3 DNA: TGTGCCAGCAGTTGGAACAGCCGTGAAAAACTGTTTTTT
CDR3 protein: CASSWNSREKLFF